The entry that follows covers one T cell receptor (beta chain) sequence. Source study methods: Reference gene primers were amplified, and this amplification served to estimate nucleated cell counts. Measured with immunoSEQ multiplex PCR; TCRdb has only the in-frame clones, and not every one. Clone size and the V and J calls come from that table; the DNA yielded D and trimming. The sample carries roughly 80,000 clones, about nine tenths recorded once. This entry belongs to a study of blood T cell repertoires in COVID-19. Study overall: The United States, Italy and Spain provided the acute and convalescent COVID-19 samples. T cells, B-cell-depleted T cells, or PBMCs supplied cDNA or gDNA.

V was clipped by 0 bases and J by 3 bases, with 5 bases between them. The CDR3 consists of 13 residues. Per germline, CDR1 SNHLY and CDR2 FYNNEI. The chain carries TRBV2 and TRBJ1-2; D not certain. The sample comprised peripheral blood. This sequence originates from a woman between 55 and 75 years old with acute or convalescent COVID-19. The CDR3 loop is CASSEATDYGYTF. The CDR3, as DNA: TGTGCCAGCAGTGAAGCTACAGACTATGGCTACACCTTC.